The next 18 T cell receptor beta chains were all read from a single sample in a study of blood T cell repertoires in COVID-19. Libraries were prepared by immunoSEQ multiplex PCR; TCRdb keeps only in-frame clonotypes and omits some of them. The sample gives 150,000 to 200,000 clones, around 90% of which show up once; 1.6% is in the top ten. Source material: peripheral blood. These receptors all stem from a woman between 45 and 65 years old with acute or convalescent COVID-19.

The gene calls are TRBV21-1 and TRBJ2-3; TRBD1 is the table's D call, not checked against the DNA. TRBV21-1 represents a pseudogene. This CDR3 has 16 amino acids. The CDR3 bases are TGTGCCAGCAGCACCCGACAGGGGGGAAGCACAGATACGCAGTATTTT. The encoded protein is CASSTRQGGSTDTQYF.

The chain carries TRBV30 and TRBJ1-2, with 7 bases fitting TRBD1. Germline V gene data show CDR1 as GTSNPN and CDR2 as SVGIG (reference sequence). The CDR3 runs to 14 residues. J gave up 4 bases and V 4 bases, and 9 bases lay outside the gene matches. The CDR3 here is CAWTRFEGAYGYTF. CDR3 DNA sequence: TGTGCCTGGACACGGTTTGAGGGGGCCTATGGCTACACCTTC.

The chain recombines TRBV19 with TRBJ1-2; TRBD1 matches at 8 bases. This CDR3 comprises 13 residues. J lost 8 bases, V lost 3 bases, and 5 bases had no gene match. In germline, CDR1 is LNHDA, CDR2 SQIVND (reference sequence). This chain's CDR3 is CASSIQGAEGYTF. The CDR3, as DNA: TGTGCCAGTAGTATCCAGGGGGCGGAAGGCTACACCTTC.

This clone was seen only a few times. The V call is TRBV5-1, the J call TRBJ1-1; TRBD1 matches 7 bases. The junction had 2 bases not matched to a gene; V was cut back by 3 bases and J by 6 bases. The germline gives CDR1 SGHRS, CDR2 YFSETQ. The CDR3 is made up of 12 amino acids. DNA of the CDR3: TGCGCCAGCAGCTCTACAGGGGCTGAAGCTTTCTTT. Encoded protein: CASSSTGAEAFF.

J is TRBJ2-3 and V is TRBV11-3; D ambiguous. Germline values: CDR1 SGHNT, CDR2 YENEEA. The CDR3 spans 13 residues. Between the trimmed V and J ends, which lost 1 base and 3 bases, there was a span of 5 bases. CDR3 DNA sequence: TGTGCCAGCAGCTTAGCCCAAACAGATACGCAGTATTTT. Protein product: CASSLAQTDTQYF.

This clone has only one observation. This chain connects TRBV29-1 to TRBJ1-2, with D perhaps matching TRBD1 (5 bases). Looked up from germline, CDR1 is SQVTM and CDR2 is ANQGSEA. The CDR3 has 12 residues. With 2 bases removed from V and 3 bases from J, the gap between germline ends came to 7 bases. The CDR3 coding sequence is TGCAGCGTTGAACAGGGCTACTATGGCTACACCTTC. Translating gives CSVEQGYYGYTF.

This chain links TRBV7-8 with TRBJ2-7; 7 bases are a match to TRBD1. Per the germline V gene, CDR1 is SGHVS and CDR2 is FQNEAQ. V trimming: 5 bases; J trimming: 5 bases; junction bases outside the gene matches: 15. This CDR3 comprises 16 residues. CDR3 in DNA: TGTGCCAGCAGCCAGGGGGATCTAGGGGCCGACCACGAGCAGTACTTC. Translated: CASSQGDLGADHEQYF.

This sequence joins TRBV2 and TRBJ2-3; TRBD2 agrees at 14 bases. Germline trimming cut 6 bases from V and 6 bases from J; bases unmatched to any gene: 5. This CDR3 has 15 amino acids. The germline V gene encodes CDR1 SNHLY and CDR2 FYNNEI. Here the CDR3 DNA reads TGTGCCAGCAGGCCGACTAGCGGGGGGGCGGATACGCAGTATTTT. Translated, it gives CASRPTSGGADTQYF.

The chain is built from TRBV4-3 and TRBJ2-7; 9 bases line up with TRBD2. Trimming removed 3 bases from V and 7 bases from J; junction bases left unmatched: 13. CDR1 is LGHNA, CDR2 YSLEER, per germline. This CDR3 spans 16 amino acids. CDR3 sequence: CASSQTLVAGAGEQYF. The CDR3, as DNA: TGCGCCAGCAGCCAGACGCTGGTAGCGGGAGCGGGGGAGCAGTACTTC.

This clone was found once. V gene TRBV2 combines with J gene TRBJ2-2; D is possibly TRBD1 (6 bases). V dropped 3 bases and J dropped 4 bases, with 9 bases sitting between them. The germline V gene encodes CDR1 SNHLY and CDR2 FYNNEI. The CDR3 runs 14 residues. The CDR3 protein is CASSEGAGTGELFF. The DNA of the CDR3 is TGTGCCAGCAGTGAGGGGGCGGGCACCGGGGAGCTGTTTTTT.

This clone occurred a few times. This chain links TRBV24-1 with TRBJ1-2; 8 nucleotides match TRBD1. This CDR3 is 14 amino acids long. V trimming: 4 bases; J trimming: 4 bases; junction bases outside the gene matches: 4. Germline CDR1 KGHDR, CDR2 SFDVKD. The CDR3 protein is CATSETGTGYGYTF. CDR3 nucleotide sequence: TGTGCCACCAGTGAGACCGGGACAGGCTATGGCTACACCTTC.

The rearrangement links TRBV19 to TRBJ1-5; possible D gene TRBD1, 5 bases. Germline assignment: CDR1 LNHDA and CDR2 SQIVND (reference sequence). The CDR3 extends over 16 amino acids. Trimming removed 7 bases at V and 0 bases at J, with 16 bases between. The CDR3 loop is CASTGDPDYSNQPQHF. The CDR3, as DNA: TGTGCCAGTACGGGGGACCCGGATTATAGCAATCAGCCCCAGCATTTT.

In its sample, this clone was seen once. The chain employs TRBV5-6 and TRBJ1-1; 7 bases map to TRBD1. From germline, CDR1 is SGHDT and CDR2 YYEEEE. V dropped 4 bases and J dropped 1; count of bases not matched to a gene: 10. This CDR3 region has 16 residues. This CDR3 reads CASSGLTGNGNTEAFF. The DNA for the CDR3 is TGTGCCAGCAGCGGATTGACAGGGAATGGGAACACTGAAGCTTTCTTT.

The chain joins TRBV18 to TRBJ1-4, with 9 bases aligning to TRBD1. The CDR3 runs to 15 residues. From germline, CDR1 is KGHSH and CDR2 LQKENI. V shed 3 bases and J 8 bases; nucleotides not matched to a gene: 7. CDR3 sequence reads: CASSPGTGLREKLFF. The CDR3 region has the DNA TGTGCCAGCTCACCCGGGACAGGGTTGAGGGAAAAACTGTTTTTT.

The gene calls are TRBV9 and TRBJ2-1; D gene uncertain. There are 15 residues in the CDR3. Germline loops: CDR1 SGDLS, CDR2 YYNGEE. V was pared by 2 bases and J by 6 bases, with 15 bases between. CDR3 in amino acids: CASSVDGLRSNEQFF. The DNA of the CDR3 is TGTGCCAGCAGCGTCGACGGTTTGAGGAGCAATGAGCAGTTCTTC.

The gene calls are TRBV19 and TRBJ1-4; no clear D gene. Trimming cost V 4 bases and J 8 bases, with 20 bases left between them. From germline, CDR1 is LNHDA and CDR2 SQIVND (reference sequence). This CDR3 spans 16 amino acids. The CDR3 DNA reads as TGTGCCAGTAGTAAGATATTAAGCGGTTCAGGAGAAAAACTGTTTTTT. Translating it yields CASSKILSGSGEKLFF.

This sequence joins TRBV11-3 and TRBJ2-7; D may be TRBD1 (5 bases). Trimming removed 1 base at V and 4 bases at J, with 11 bases between. CDR3 length equals 14 residues. Germline assignment: CDR1 SGHNT and CDR2 YENEEA. The CDR3 sequence: CASSLVAGIYEQYF. The CDR3 bases are TGTGCCAGCAGCTTAGTCGCAGGGATTTACGAGCAGTACTTC. Complete variable domain (other parts from reference TRBV11-3 and TRBJ2-7): EAGVVQSPRYKIIEKKQPVAFWCNPISGHNTLYWYLQNLGQGPELLIRYENEEAVDDSQLPKDRFSAERLKGVDSTLKIQPAELGDSAVYLCASSLVAGIYEQYFGPGTRLTVT.

J is TRBJ1-2 and V is TRBV30, with D tentatively TRBD1 (5 bases). Germline-derived CDR1 and CDR2 are GTSNPN and SVGIG (reference sequence). The CDR3 is made up of 14 amino acids. V was shortened by 0 bases and J by 7 bases, with 15 bases between the two germline ends. CDR3 loop: CAWSVQAGPLGYTF. The CDR3 DNA follows: TGTGCCTGGAGTGTACAGGCAGGCCCCCTTGGCTACACCTTC.